These 21 T cell receptor beta chains share one sample of origin, sequenced in a study of T cells in Graves' hyperthyroidism and ophthalmopathy. Authors of the study amplified TCR beta CDR3 regions from RNA transcripts. Initially, a first-round RT-PCR of the TCR CDR3 employed the HTBI primer set. TCRdb reprocessed the multiplex PCR reads with MiXCR, giving one entry per CDR3 protein. The sample consists of about 570,000 distinct CDR3 sequences, 11% to 15% of them appearing once. The specimen sequenced was blood. These TCRs come from a woman aged 40-49 years with Graves' hyperthyroidism.

This clonotype was recorded at least ten times. The V and J genes are TRBV7-2 and TRBJ1-3; D not certain. Trimming cost V 1 base and J 2 bases, with 9 bases left between them. The germline CDR1 and CDR2 sequences are SGHTA and FQGNSA. The CDR3 runs 15 residues. In DNA, the CDR3 is TGTGCCAGCAGCTTAGTTGGAGGGACTGGAAACACCATATATTTT. This sequence encodes CASSLVGGTGNTIYF. Full variable domain (outside the CDR3, taken from reference TRBV7-2 and TRBJ1-3): GAGVSQSPSNKVTEKGKDVELRCDPISGHTALYWYRQSLGQGLEFLIYFQGNSAPDKSGLPSDRFSAERTGGSVSTLTIQRTQQEDSAVYLCASSLVGGTGNTIYFGEGSWLTVV.

This chain uses TRBV6-6 with TRBJ2-6; D not resolved. Germline V gene lookup returns CDR1 MNHNY and CDR2 SVGAGI (reference sequence). V lost 0 bases and J lost 0, with 3 bases in between. The length of the CDR3 is 15 residues. The CDR3 coding sequence is TGTGCCAGCAGTTACTCGAGCTCTGGGGCCAACGTCCTGACTTTC. This codes for CASSYSSSGANVLTF.

This clonotype turned up a few times. The V gene is TRBV2, the J gene TRBJ1-5; D call uncertain. The ends were cut back, 5 bases at V and 2 bases at J, with 10 bases in the middle. The CDR3 is made up of 14 amino acids. The germline CDR1 and CDR2 sequences are SNHLY and FYNNEI. The CDR3 DNA sequence: TGTGCCAGCAGTCCCGGATGGGGCAATCAGCCCCAGCATTTT. This sequence encodes CASSPGWGNQPQHF.

The rearrangement joins TRBV20-1 to TRBJ2-7; 12 nucleotides match TRBD2. Trimming took 2 bases from V and 4 from J; bases not matched to a gene: 6. This CDR3 region has 15 residues. From germline, CDR1 is DFQATT and CDR2 SNEGSKA (reference sequence). The CDR3 DNA is TGCAGTGCTAGACTAGCGGGAGGGCCGTTGTACGAGCAGTACTTC. Protein sequence: CSARLAGGPLYEQYF.

The chain links TRBV2 to TRBJ2-1; 8 nucleotides line up with TRBD2. J was trimmed by 8 bases and V by 6 bases; bases with no gene match: 15. This CDR3 contains 16 residues. Germline CDR1 SNHLY, CDR2 FYNNEI. DNA for the CDR3: TGTGCCAGCAGCTTAAATCCGGGACTAGGTTCTCATGAGCAGTTCTTC. Its translation: CASSLNPGLGSHEQFF.

This clonotype occurred many times. The chain recombines TRBV7-9 with TRBJ2-1; a possible D gene is TRBD2 (7 bases). The CDR3 spans 15 residues. The ends were cut back, 2 bases at V and 5 bases at J, with 13 bases in the middle. CDR1 and CDR2 (germline): SEHNR, FQNEAQ (reference sequence). The CDR3 here is CASSLLGGVDNEQFF. In DNA form, the CDR3 reads TGTGCCAGCAGCTTATTAGGGGGGGTGGACAATGAGCAGTTCTTC.

The V call is TRBV15, the J call TRBJ1-2, with D tentatively TRBD1 (5 bases). This CDR3 region has 13 residues. From germline, CDR1 is LNHNV and CDR2 YYDKDF (reference sequence). Deletions cut 0 bases from V and 8 bases from J, with 10 bases between. The DNA of the CDR3 is TGTGCCACCAGCAGAGACGCTTGGGGCGGCTACACCTTC. Amino acids: CATSRDAWGGYTF.

This clonotype was observed at least ten times. The chain uses TRBV27 and TRBJ2-7; no reliable D call. The CDR3 contains 13 residues. Germline V lookup: CDR1 MNHEY, CDR2 SMNVEV (reference sequence). V lost 6 bases and J lost 2, with 11 bases in between. The CDR3 reads CASRIGPTYEQYF. DNA for the CDR3: TGTGCCAGCAGGATAGGGCCTACCTACGAGCAGTACTTC.

This clonotype has more than one count but fewer than ten. This chain joins TRBV2 and TRBJ1-1; 7 nucleotides align to TRBD1. V lost 10 bases, J lost 5 bases, and 10 bases stayed unmatched. The germline gives CDR1 SNHLY, CDR2 FYNNEI. This CDR3 comprises 13 residues. CDR3 in amino acids: CATIDRVGTEAFF. The CDR3 nucleotides read TGTGCCACCATAGACAGGGTTGGGACTGAAGCTTTCTTT. The whole variable domain, remainder taken from reference TRBV2 and TRBJ1-1, is EPEVTQTPSHQVTQMGQEVILRCVPISNHLYFYWYRQILGQKVEFLVSFYNNEISEKSEIFDDQFSVERPDGSNFTLKIRSTKLEDSAMYFCATIDRVGTEAFFGQGTRLTVV.

This clonotype was seen ten or more times. The chain recombines TRBV7-8 with TRBJ2-2; unclear D gene. Per germline, CDR1 SGHVS and CDR2 FQNEAQ. The CDR3 has 13 amino acids. V lost 2 bases to trimming and J lost 5 bases, with 6 bases between them. DNA for the CDR3: TGTGCCAGCAGCTTAAGGGAAACCGGGGAGCTGTTTTTT. Translation gives CASSLRETGELFF.

This clonotype was detected many times. The chain carries TRBV27 and TRBJ2-7, with 7 bases identical to TRBD1. The CDR3 runs 15 residues. Germline lookup yields CDR1 MNHEY and CDR2 SMNVEV (reference sequence). The V and J ends lost 3 bases and 1 base, in that order; junction bases with no gene match: 6. Written as DNA, the CDR3 is TGTGCCAGCAGTTTGGGACAGAGTTTTTCCTACGAGCAGTACTTC. Protein: CASSLGQSFSYEQYF.

The chain combines TRBV7-9 with TRBJ2-1; D might be TRBD2 (7 bases). Germline-derived CDR1 and CDR2 are SEHNR and FQNEAQ (reference sequence). Trimming left V 5 bases short and J 7 bases short, with 18 bases between. The CDR3 loop spans 15 amino acids. This CDR3 reads CASSPRGAGQNEQFF. CDR3 in DNA: TGTGCCAGCAGCCCCCGGGGGGCAGGGCAAAATGAGCAGTTCTTC. Together with reference TRBV7-9 and TRBJ2-1, the CDR3 gives the full variable domain: DTGVSQNPRHKITKRGQNVTFRCDPISEHNRLYWYRQTLGQGPEFLTYFQNEAQLEKSRLLSDRFSAERPKGSFSTLEIQRTEQGDSAMYLCASSPRGAGQNEQFFGPGTRLTVL.

Many counts were recorded for this clonotype. The CDR3 coding sequence is TGTGCCAGCAGCGCGCCACAGGGGGGCTCCTACGAGCAGTACTTC. Translation: CASSAPQGGSYEQYF. The chain combines TRBV3-1 with TRBJ2-7; 8 nucleotides match TRBD1. After removal of 5 bases from V and 0 bases from J, the junction contained 6 bases not matched to a gene. The CDR3 covers 15 residues. The germline CDR1 and CDR2 sequences are LGHDT and YNNKEL (reference sequence).

This clonotype was observed many times. The rearrangement links TRBV12-3 or TRBV12-4 to TRBJ2-2; 11 bases are a match to TRBD2. The CDR3 spans 15 residues. The V gene end was trimmed by 3 bases and the J gene end by 6 bases; junction bases not matched to a gene: 3. In DNA, the CDR3 is TGTGCCAGCAGTTTCGTTAGCGGGAGGGCCGGGGAGCTGTTTTTT. Its translation: CASSFVSGRAGELFF.

This clonotype was seen just once. This may be a read error, as it is one base from a much larger clone. This rearrangement joins TRBV6-2 or TRBV6-3 to TRBJ2-7; TRBD2 aligns across 12 bases. V lost 5 bases to trimming and J lost 5 bases; unmatched junction nucleotides: 4. CDR3 size: 14 residues. Germline lookup yields CDR1 MNHEY and CDR2 SVGEGT. The CDR3 DNA reads as TGTGCCAGCAGTCCGACTAGCGGGAGTAACGAGCAGTACTTC. As protein: CASSPTSGSNEQYF.

This clonotype was picked up many times. The V call is TRBV3-1, the J call TRBJ2-7; possibly TRBD2 for D (5 bases). This CDR3 is built from 15 residues. Germline CDR1 LGHDT, CDR2 YNNKEL (reference sequence). V was cut by 1 base and J by 2 bases, with 12 bases left in between. The CDR3, as DNA: TGTGCCAGCAGCCAAGGGCCGACCGGGGCCTACGAGCAGTACTTC. It is translated as CASSQGPTGAYEQYF.

This clonotype occurred a few times. V is TRBV4-1 and J is TRBJ2-1, with 7 positions matching TRBD2. Losses at the gene ends were 4 bases for V and 3 bases for J; bases not matched to a gene: 6. The CDR3 loop spans 15 amino acids. Looked up from germline, CDR1 is MGHRA and CDR2 is YSYEKL. The DNA for the CDR3 is TGCGCCAGCAGCCCCAGGGCTAGCGGCTACAATGAGCAGTTCTTC. This codes for CASSPRASGYNEQFF.

The chain carries TRBV7-9 and TRBJ1-1, with 11 bases that match TRBD1. The CDR3 runs to 16 residues. The trim removed 5 bases at V and 1 base at J, leaving 6 bases unmatched. Germline V lookup: CDR1 SEHNR, CDR2 FQNEAQ (reference sequence). The CDR3 protein is CASSRSGTGGNTEAFF. The CDR3 DNA reads TGTGCCAGCAGCCGCTCCGGGACAGGGGGGAACACTGAAGCTTTCTTT.

In its sample, this clonotype was seen many times. The J gene is TRBJ2-7, the V gene TRBV5-1; TRBD1 aligns across 7 bases. J was trimmed by 2 bases and V by 0 bases; bases with no gene match: 5. CDR1 and CDR2 from the germline V gene are SGHRS and YFSETQ. The CDR3 consists of 15 residues. Here the CDR3 reads CASSLAPGQTYEQYF. CDR3 DNA sequence: TGCGCCAGCAGCTTGGCGCCGGGACAGACCTACGAGCAGTACTTC.

This clonotype was recorded a few times. The rearrangement joins TRBV5-6 to TRBJ2-2; tentative D call: TRBD1 (6 bases). Trimming removed 6 bases at V and 4 bases at J, with 10 bases between. The CDR3 sequence is 13 residues long. From germline, CDR1 is SGHDT and CDR2 YYEEEE. In nucleotides, the CDR3 is TGTGCCAGCAACAGGGTTGGCACCGGGGAGCTGTTTTTT. Protein sequence: CASNRVGTGELFF.

This clonotype has a count of ten or more. The chain recombines TRBV28 with TRBJ2-1, with TRBD2 identical over 16 bases. Germline values: CDR1 MDHEN, CDR2 SYDVKM. V lost 6 bases and J lost 7; bases outside the gene matches: 12. This CDR3 spans 18 amino acids. The CDR3 DNA follows: TGTGCCAGCAGAACCGGGACTAGCGGGAGGGCCCCTCAAAATGAGCAGTTCTTC. Protein: CASRTGTSGRAPQNEQFF.